Below, one T cell receptor (beta chain) is given with its context. The antigen it binds to is not known. Nothing much larger sits one base from this clone, and base qualities are not available. TCRbeta CDR3 regions were amplified from genomic DNA by means of the immunoSEQ Assay, a bias-controlled multiplex PCR. The original pipeline was this. Within the assay, amplification of reference gene primers was used to estimate how many nucleated cells each sample contained. To quantify the absolute abundance of each unique TCRbeta CDR3 rearrangement, sequence reads were collapsed and filtered. For each sample, productive Simpson clonality was calculated as the square root of Simpson's diversity index over productive rearrangements. Here the immuneACCESS table is served through TCRdb, limited to in-frame sequences with V and J called. Missing clones are a known gap in these copies; in checked studies unresolved V genes cover under half, and the rest lacks a known reason. Clone size and V and J calls were adopted from that table, with D and trimming inferred from the DNA. This sample gives more than 95,000 clones in total; under 80% of them show up just once. 2.5% of the sample comes from the top ten.

Per the germline V gene (reference sequence), MNHEY is the CDR1 and SMNVEV is the CDR2. The CDR3 runs 16 residues from the cysteine to the phenylalanine. The only DNA kept is the CDR3, 48 bases in frame from the first base. V has 6 bases trimmed and J has 0 bases trimmed; junction bases matching no gene number 8. The collaborating institutions used their own protocols to collect whole blood in K2EDTA tubes. Collaborator samples were shipped for TCRbeta analysis as frozen whole blood, isolated PBMCs, or DNA extracted from either sample type. This specimen comes from a study of blood T cell repertoires in COVID-19 (dated by TCRdb to 2018 to 2021). General notes on the study: Samples covering the acute and convalescent phases of COVID-19 were provided by collaborators in the United States, Italy and Spain. The samples were drawn from the first 160 participants of the ongoing ImmuneRACE study and from about 1,200 subjects provided by 6 global collaborators. The repertoires were made available in a free public database intended to serve as a resource for research on the immune response to SARS-CoV-2. The dataset comprised deeply sampled blood TCRbeta repertoires from subjects exposed to, actively infected with, or recovered from COVID-19. The prospective study material was composed of cDNA or gDNA derived from T cells, B-cell-depleted T cells, or PBMCs. Where available, HLA class I and class II types were taken from metadata supplied by the sample provider and were not determined by assay-based typing. A de-identified subject ID, COVID-19 status, age in years and sex were almost always included in the sample metadata. Overall study outcomes, separate from this receptor: How much clinical and demographic metadata was included differed by source and by participant, and the metadata was provided uncurated.

This receptor was obtained from a man aged 45-60 years with acute or convalescent COVID-19. Material: peripheral blood. The V gene is TRBV27 and the J gene is TRBJ2-4, with 7 bases matching TRBD1. The CDR3 protein is CASSSTGQLAKNIQYF. The DNA sequence follows: TGTGCCAGCAGCTCGACGGGACAGTTAGCCAAAAACATTCAGTACTTC.